One sample yielded the 18 T cell receptor beta chains listed below, sequenced in a study of blood T cell repertoires in COVID-19. Repertoires were generated with immunoSEQ multiplex PCR, while TCRdb's copy carries only in-frame clones and drops some. The data contain 150,000 to 200,000 clones, around 83% of them singletons. The sequenced material came from peripheral blood. These receptors came from a man younger than 35 with acute or convalescent COVID-19.

CDR3 DNA sequence: TGTGCCAGCAGCTTAAACAGGGGGCCGGTCTATGGCTACACCTTC. It encodes CASSLNRGPVYGYTF. J is TRBJ1-2 and V is TRBV5-4, with 9 bases matching TRBD1. The CDR3 sequence is 15 residues long. CDR1 and CDR2 from the germline V gene are SGHNT and YYREEE (reference sequence). J lost 4 bases, V lost 2 bases, and 6 bases had no gene match. The full variable domain, completed using reference TRBV5-4 and TRBJ1-2, is ETGVTQSPTHLIKTRGQQVTLRCSSQSGHNTVSWYQQALGQGPQFIFQYYREEENGRGNFPPRFSGLQFPNYSSELNVNALELDDSALYLCASSLNRGPVYGYTFGSGTRLTVV.

The rearrangement links TRBV11-2 to TRBJ2-7; TRBD2 matches at 12 bases. This CDR3 has 15 residues. V was clipped by 5 bases and J by 4 bases; unmatched bases: 6. CDR1 is SGHAT, CDR2 FQNNGV, per germline. In nucleotides, the CDR3 is TGTGCCAGCAGCCTGCGGGGGACTAGCGGGTACGAGCAGTACTTC. This encodes CASSLRGTSGYEQYF.

J is TRBJ1-1 and V is TRBV2; perhaps TRBD1 as D (5 bases). The CDR3 loop spans 16 amino acids. V dropped 1 base and J dropped 4 bases, with 16 bases sitting between them. Germline V gene data show CDR1 as SNHLY and CDR2 as FYNNEI. The CDR3 sequence: CASSEDLVGQGTEAFF. CDR3 DNA sequence: TGTGCCAGCAGTGAAGACCTGGTGGGGCAGGGCACTGAAGCTTTCTTT.

V gene TRBV28 combines with J gene TRBJ2-3; 10 nucleotides line up with TRBD1. After removal of 3 bases from V and 7 bases from J, the junction contained 13 bases not matched to a gene. CDR3 length equals 17 residues. Per germline, CDR1 MDHEN and CDR2 SYDVKM. The DNA for the CDR3 is TGTGCCAGCAGTTTCAGGGACAGGGGCGAGATCTCGAATACGCAGTATTTT. Translating gives CASSFRDRGEISNTQYF.

V and J are TRBV3-1 (or the pseudogene TRBV3-2) and TRBJ2-7, with D tentatively TRBD1 (6 bases). The CDR3 covers 13 residues. V was cut by 1 base and J by 2 bases, with 6 bases left in between. Germline V gene lookup returns CDR1 LGHDT and CDR2 YNNKEL (reference sequence). CDR3 in amino acids: CASSQGTAYEQYF. The CDR3 DNA follows: TGTGCCAGCAGCCAAGGGACAGCCTACGAGCAGTACTTC.

This sequence joins TRBV6-5 and TRBJ1-2; D is perhaps TRBD1 (5 bases). The CDR3 totals 16 residues. Per the germline V gene, CDR1 is MNHEY and CDR2 is SVGAGI. Trimming removed 2 bases from V and 8 bases from J, with 21 bases in between. The CDR3 nucleotides read TGTGCCAGCAGTTACGGGGCGGTACTCACCTTGGGCGGCTACACCTTC. Translation gives CASSYGAVLTLGGYTF.

The chain is built from TRBV30 and TRBJ1-5; 7 nucleotides line up with TRBD1. Germline V gene data show CDR1 as GTSNPN and CDR2 as SVGIG (reference sequence). V shed 0 bases and J 6 bases; nucleotides not matched to a gene: 11. The CDR3 is 16 residues long. This CDR3 reads CAWSVRGGGGGQPQHF. The CDR3 nucleotides are TGTGCCTGGAGTGTACGCGGAGGAGGGGGCGGTCAGCCCCAGCATTTT.

The chain carries TRBV5-4 and TRBJ1-3, with 7 bases aligning to TRBD1. Germline-derived CDR1 and CDR2 are SGHNT and YYREEE (reference sequence). Trimming took 2 bases from V and 0 from J; bases not matched to a gene: 11. The CDR3 consists of 18 residues. The DNA of the CDR3 is TGTGCCAGCAGCTTACAGGGGATCATACCAAGCTCTGGAAACACCATATATTTT. It encodes CASSLQGIIPSSGNTIYF.

In DNA, the CDR3 is TGTGCCAGCAGAAAAGGGGGAACCGCAACTAATGAAAAACTGTTTTTT. Encoded protein: CASRKGGTATNEKLFF. This chain connects TRBV2 to TRBJ1-4; D may be TRBD1 (6 bases). This CDR3 is built from 16 residues. V was trimmed by 6 bases and J by 0 bases, leaving 14 bases between them. Germline loops: CDR1 SNHLY, CDR2 FYNNEI. Looking up the rest from reference TRBV2 and TRBJ1-4 gives the full variable domain: EPEVTQTPSHQVTQMGQEVILRCVPISNHLYFYWYRQILGQKVEFLVSFYNNEISEKSEIFDDQFSVERPDGSNFTLKIRSTKLEDSAMYFCASRKGGTATNEKLFFGSGTQLSVL.

This chain connects TRBV29-1 to TRBJ1-5, with 7 bases that match TRBD1. CDR1 and CDR2 from the germline V gene are SQVTM and ANQGSEA. Losses at the gene ends were 8 bases for V and 3 bases for J; bases not matched to a gene: 7. CDR3 length: 13 amino acids. The CDR3 loop reads CSTTTGVNQPQHF. The DNA of the CDR3 is TGCAGCACCACAACAGGGGTCAATCAGCCCCAGCATTTT.

V is TRBV6-1 and J is TRBJ1-1, with 7 bases lining up with TRBD1. This CDR3 region has 16 residues. CDR1 MNHNS and CDR2 SASEGT come from the germline V gene. V shed 2 bases and J 2 bases; nucleotides not matched to a gene: 8. CDR3 nucleotides: TGTGCCAGCAGTGAACCGGGACAGACTCCAAACACTGAAGCTTTCTTT. It encodes CASSEPGQTPNTEAFF.

This clone showed up just a few times. The chain is built from TRBV7-6 and TRBJ1-4; TRBD1 agrees at 9 bases. The CDR3 has 16 residues. Germline assignment: CDR1 SGHVS and CDR2 FNYEAQ. V lost 5 bases and J lost 0; bases outside the gene matches: 4. The CDR3 loop is CASSPTGGATNEKLFF. CDR3 coding DNA: TGTGCCAGCAGCCCGACAGGGGGGGCAACTAATGAAAAACTGTTTTTT.

This sequence joins TRBV5-4 and TRBJ2-1; TRBD1 matches 10 bases. The V gene's germline CDR1 is SGHNT and CDR2 YYREEE (reference sequence). V trimming: 0 bases; J trimming: 1 base; junction bases outside the gene matches: 4. The CDR3 totals 17 residues. CDR3 residues: CASSLGDRGNSYNEQFF. The DNA of the CDR3 is TGTGCCAGCAGCTTGGGGGACAGGGGCAATTCCTACAATGAGCAGTTCTTC. The full variable domain, completed using reference TRBV5-4 and TRBJ2-1, is ETGVTQSPTHLIKTRGQQVTLRCSSQSGHNTVSWYQQALGQGPQFIFQYYREEENGRGNFPPRFSGLQFPNYSSELNVNALELDDSALYLCASSLGDRGNSYNEQFFGPGTRLTVL.

The chain couples TRBV19 to TRBJ1-5, with 8 bases identical to TRBD1. After removal of 5 bases from V and 5 bases from J, the junction contained 8 bases not matched to a gene. The length of the CDR3 is 15 residues. Germline V lookup: CDR1 LNHDA, CDR2 SQIVND (reference sequence). DNA for the CDR3: TGTGCCAGTAGTCAGGGGGCTGGGGGGTATCAGCCCCAGCATTTT. It is translated as CASSQGAGGYQPQHF.

The gene calls are TRBV4-1 and TRBJ1-1, with D uncertain. Germline values: CDR1 MGHRA, CDR2 YSYEKL. V lost 4 bases to trimming and J lost 0 bases, with 6 bases between them. This CDR3 is built from 13 residues. Written as DNA, the CDR3 is TGCGCCAGCAGCCCCCCCTTGAACACTGAAGCTTTCTTT. Translating gives CASSPPLNTEAFF.

The V and J genes are TRBV25-1 and TRBJ2-2; 11 nucleotides align to TRBD1. V gave up 7 bases and J gave up 4 bases; unmatched junction bases: 8. The V gene's germline CDR1 is MGHDK and CDR2 SYGVNS. The CDR3 contains 16 residues. The CDR3 DNA reads TGTGCCAGCACCAAACCCGGGACAGGGGGCACCGGGGAGCTGTTTTTT. As protein: CASTKPGTGGTGELFF.

The chain carries TRBV19 and TRBJ1-4; D uncertain. Trimming cost V 6 bases and J 0 bases, with 8 bases left between them. Germline V gene lookup returns CDR1 LNHDA and CDR2 SQIVND (reference sequence). The CDR3 sequence is 14 residues long. The CDR3 DNA is TGTGCCAGTAGGTCGTTCGCAACTAATGAAAAACTGTTTTTT. Protein product: CASRSFATNEKLFF.

The rearrangement uses TRBV30 and TRBJ1-3, with 8 bases lining up with TRBD1. This CDR3 spans 14 amino acids. Germline V gives CDR1 GTSNPN, CDR2 SVGIG (reference sequence). V gave up 3 bases and J gave up 2 bases; unmatched junction bases: 3. The CDR3 bases are TGTGCCTGGAGGGACAGGGAAGCTGGAAACACCATATATTTT. Protein sequence: CAWRDREAGNTIYF. Looking up the rest from reference TRBV30 and TRBJ1-3 gives the full variable domain: SQTIHQWPATLVQPVGSPLSLECTVEGTSNPNLYWYRQAAGRGLQLLFYSVGIGQISSEVPQNLSASRPQDRQFILSSKKLLLSDSGFYLCAWRDREAGNTIYFGEGSWLTVV.